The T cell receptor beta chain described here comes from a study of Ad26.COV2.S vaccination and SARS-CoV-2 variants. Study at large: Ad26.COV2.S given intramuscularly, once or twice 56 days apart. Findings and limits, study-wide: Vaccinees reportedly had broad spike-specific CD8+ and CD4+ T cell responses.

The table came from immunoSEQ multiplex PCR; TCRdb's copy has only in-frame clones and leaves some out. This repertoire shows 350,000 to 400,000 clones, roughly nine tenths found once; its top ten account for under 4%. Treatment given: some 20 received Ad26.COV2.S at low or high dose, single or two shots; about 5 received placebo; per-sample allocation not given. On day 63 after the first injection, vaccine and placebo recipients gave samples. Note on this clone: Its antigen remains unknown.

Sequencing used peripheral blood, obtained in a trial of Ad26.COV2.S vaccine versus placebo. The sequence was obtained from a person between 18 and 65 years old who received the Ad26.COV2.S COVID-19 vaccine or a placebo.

CDR3 in amino acids: CASRSQGPMNTEAFF. The CDR3, as DNA: TGTGCCAGCAGGTCACAGGGACCCATGAACACTGAAGCTTTCTTT. This chain joins TRBV2 and TRBJ1-1, with a weak D call TRBD1 (6 bases). Deletions cut 6 bases from V and 0 bases from J, with 14 bases between. Germline values: CDR1 SNHLY, CDR2 FYNNEI. CDR3 length: 15 amino acids.